These 25 T cell receptor beta chains share one sample of origin, sequenced in a study of T cells in Graves' hyperthyroidism and ophthalmopathy. Amplified TCR beta CDR3 regions derived from RNA transcripts. In the first-round RT-PCR of the TCR CDR3, the HTBI primer set was used. TCRdb reanalysed the multiplex PCR reads using MiXCR and keeps one entry per CDR3 protein. The data show under 65,000 distinct CDR3 sequences, under 70% seen once. The sample was blood. All receptors come from a woman aged 55-70 years with Graves' ophthalmopathy.

This chain connects TRBV7-9 to TRBJ1-1, with D tentatively TRBD1 (5 bases). The CDR3 sequence is 14 residues long. The V end was cut by 2 bases, the J end by 5 bases, with 12 bases between. Per germline, CDR1 SEHNR and CDR2 FQNEAQ (reference sequence). CDR3 DNA sequence: TGTGCCAGCAGCTTACATGGGGGAGGGACTGAAGCTTTCTTT. The encoded protein is CASSLHGGGTEAFF. The full variable domain, with the rest looked up from reference TRBV7-9 and TRBJ1-1, is DTGVSQNPRHKITKRGQNVTFRCDPISEHNRLYWYRQTLGQGPEFLTYFQNEAQLEKSRLLSDRFSAERPKGSFSTLEIQRTEQGDSAMYLCASSLHGGGTEAFFGQGTRLTVV.

This rearrangement joins TRBV18 to TRBJ1-1, with TRBD1 matching over 7 bases. V was clipped by 1 base and J by 5 bases; unmatched bases: 7. Germline CDR1 and CDR2: KGHSH and LQKENI. There are 15 residues in the CDR3. The CDR3 reads CASSPLLQGPTEAFF. CDR3 sequence (DNA): TGTGCCAGCTCACCACTTTTACAGGGGCCAACTGAAGCTTTCTTT.

This clonotype has at least ten counts. The rearrangement joins TRBV7-9 to TRBJ1-1, with D perhaps TRBD1 (5 bases). Germline values: CDR1 SEHNR, CDR2 FQNEAQ (reference sequence). The V end was cut by 5 bases, the J end by 14 bases, with 18 bases between. CDR3 length equals 12 residues. DNA of the CDR3: TGTGCCAGCAGCCACAGACAGCCCCCGAGCTTCTTT. Translating it yields CASSHRQPPSFF.

V usage is TRBV10-3 and J usage is TRBJ1-5; D uncertain. CDR1 is ENHRY, CDR2 SYGVKD, per germline. The V and J ends lost 0 bases and 7 bases respectively, with 7 bases between them. The length of the CDR3 is 13 residues. CDR3: CAISESTGQPQHF. For the CDR3, the DNA is TGTGCCATCAGTGAGTCGACGGGGCAGCCCCAGCATTTT.

This chain connects TRBV28 to TRBJ2-5, with 13 bases matching TRBD2. CDR1 and CDR2 (germline): MDHEN, SYDVKM. This CDR3 has 15 amino acids. V lost 4 bases to trimming and J lost 1 base; unmatched junction nucleotides: 0. The CDR3 region has the DNA TGTGCCAGCAGTTGGACTAGCGGGAGCCAAGAGACCCAGTACTTC. Translated, it gives CASSWTSGSQETQYF.

The rearrangement joins TRBV9 to TRBJ2-5, with a possible D match to TRBD1 (7 bases). With 0 bases removed from V and 5 bases from J, the gap between germline ends came to 17 bases. Germline CDR1 and CDR2: SGDLS and YYNGEE. The CDR3 is 16 residues long. The CDR3 region has the DNA TGTGCCAGCAGCGTAGAGGGGGCGGGACGCCAGGAGACCCAGTACTTC. Encoded protein: CASSVEGAGRQETQYF.

This clonotype was detected a few times. The chain joins TRBV20-1 to TRBJ1-3, with D hard to call. V lost 1 base, J lost 2 bases, and 12 bases lay in between. Germline V gene data show CDR1 as DFQATT and CDR2 as SNEGSKA (reference sequence). The CDR3 consists of 15 residues. Written as DNA, the CDR3 is TGCAGTGCTAGAGCCGATCTTAGGCCTGGAAACACCATATATTTT. Translation: CSARADLRPGNTIYF.

This clonotype was detected many times. This chain joins TRBV30 and TRBJ1-2; 9 bases match TRBD1. The germline gives CDR1 GTSNPN, CDR2 SVGIG (reference sequence). V was clipped by 1 base and J by 7 bases; unmatched bases: 4. The CDR3 extends over 13 amino acids. CDR3 residues: CAWSEGQGTGYTF. The CDR3 DNA reads as TGTGCCTGGAGTGAGGGACAGGGAACTGGCTACACCTTC.

This clonotype showed up many times. The J gene is TRBJ2-1, the V gene TRBV7-3; D call uncertain. The CDR3 contains 14 residues. CDR1 and CDR2 (germline): SGHTA, FQGTGA. Trimming took off 1 base at V and 2 bases at J, with 6 bases between the two ends. CDR3 DNA: TGTGCCAGCAGCTTAAGCGGAGCCTACAATGAGCAGTTCTTC. Encoded protein: CASSLSGAYNEQFF.

This clonotype was counted many times. The chain employs TRBV7-6 and TRBJ1-2; D might be TRBD1 (5 bases). The CDR3 has 16 amino acids. V lost 5 bases to trimming and J lost 0 bases, with 16 bases between them. Germline-derived CDR1 and CDR2 are SGHVS and FNYEAQ. The CDR3 region is CASSPSAGRSNYGYTF. CDR3 nucleotides: TGTGCCAGCAGCCCCTCCGCAGGGCGATCTAACTATGGCTACACCTTC.

This clonotype was recorded many times. This chain links TRBV7-9 with TRBJ1-1, with 12 nucleotides matching TRBD1. Losses at the gene ends were 5 bases for V and 3 bases for J; bases not matched to a gene: 7. The germline gives CDR1 SEHNR, CDR2 FQNEAQ (reference sequence). This CDR3 has 16 residues. The CDR3 DNA reads TGTGCCAGCAGCCCCGGGACAGGGGGCGTACACACTGAAGCTTTCTTT. This codes for CASSPGTGGVHTEAFF.

This clonotype is medium-sized in the sample. The junction shows a germline mismatch at one end, possibly a read error. The chain recombines TRBV20-1 with TRBJ1-2, with D possibly being TRBD1 (6 bases). CDR3 length: 14 amino acids. Germline loops: CDR1 DFQATT, CDR2 SNEGSKA (reference sequence). The CDR3 loop is CSARDGTHAYGYTF. The CDR3 DNA reads TGCAGTGCCAGAGACGGGACACACGCCTATGGCTACACCTTC.

Ten or more counts support this clonotype. The junction departs from germline at one end; a sequencing error may be responsible. The chain uses TRBV2 and TRBJ2-3; TRBD2 agrees at 9 bases. The germline gives CDR1 SNHLY, CDR2 FYNNEI. CDR3 size: 16 residues. CDR3 loop: CASRTGLAYSTDTQCF. CDR3 nucleotide sequence: TGTGCCAGCAGGACGGGACTAGCATACAGCACAGATACGCAGTGTTTT. The variable domain in full, with the rest retrieved from reference TRBV2 and TRBJ2-3, is EPEVTQTPSHQVTQMGQEVILRCVPISNHLYFYWYRQILGQKVEFLVSFYNNEISEKSEIFDDQFSVERPDGSNFTLKIRSTKLEDSAMYFCASRTGLAYSTDTQCFGPGTRLTVL.

This clonotype has at least ten counts. The chain links TRBV2 to TRBJ2-1; D gene unclear. Trimming took off 3 bases at V and 0 bases at J, with 9 bases between the two ends. Per germline, CDR1 SNHLY and CDR2 FYNNEI. The CDR3 sequence is 15 residues long. The CDR3: CASSDYLPSYNEQFF. The CDR3 nucleotides read TGTGCCAGCAGTGATTACTTGCCCTCCTACAATGAGCAGTTCTTC. The whole variable domain, remainder taken from reference TRBV2 and TRBJ2-1, is EPEVTQTPSHQVTQMGQEVILRCVPISNHLYFYWYRQILGQKVEFLVSFYNNEISEKSEIFDDQFSVERPDGSNFTLKIRSTKLEDSAMYFCASSDYLPSYNEQFFGPGTRLTVL.

The chain is built from TRBV14 and TRBJ2-2; no clear D. This CDR3 has 14 residues. Trimming removed 4 bases from V and 9 bases from J, with 15 bases in between. Germline values: CDR1 SGHDN, CDR2 FVKESK. The CDR3 loop is CASSPGELVWELFF. CDR3 DNA: TGTGCCAGCAGCCCAGGAGAATTGGTGTGGGAGCTGTTTTTT.

The chain employs TRBV7-6 and TRBJ1-3, with 10 nucleotides matching TRBD1. Germline V gives CDR1 SGHVS, CDR2 FNYEAQ. This CDR3 has 15 residues. After removal of 5 bases from V and 4 bases from J, the junction contained 5 bases not matched to a gene. The CDR3 is CASSPGTGVGNTIYF. Here the CDR3 DNA reads TGTGCCAGCAGCCCAGGGACAGGGGTAGGAAACACCATATATTTT.

The chain links TRBV19 to TRBJ1-5; D uncertain. V lost 8 bases, J lost 4 bases, and 15 bases lay in between. CDR1 is LNHDA, CDR2 SQIVND, per germline (reference sequence). The CDR3 runs to 14 residues. DNA of the CDR3: TGTGCCAGTGGATTCTTGGGAAATAATCAGCCCCAGCATTTT. Residues: CASGFLGNNQPQHF.

CDR3: CSVGGEASYNEQFF. The CDR3 DNA follows: TGCAGCGTGGGTGGGGAGGCATCCTACAATGAGCAGTTCTTC. The chain couples TRBV29-1 to TRBJ2-1, with a tentative D call TRBD2 (6 bases). From germline, CDR1 is SQVTM and CDR2 ANQGSEA. This CDR3 has 14 residues. Trimming cost V 6 bases and J 1 base, with 13 bases left between them.

This clonotype has a count of ten or more. The gene calls are TRBV27 and TRBJ1-5, with 7 bases identical to TRBD1. Germline CDR1 and CDR2: MNHEY and SMNVEV (reference sequence). The CDR3 loop spans 14 amino acids. The V and J ends lost 3 bases and 5 bases, in that order; junction bases with no gene match: 4. The CDR3 bases are TGTGCCAGCAGTTTGAGGGGGCACGATCAGCCCCAGCATTTT. The encoded protein is CASSLRGHDQPQHF.

This clonotype was found many times. The chain uses TRBV14 and TRBJ2-7, with D possibly being TRBD1 (5 bases). CDR1 SGHDN and CDR2 FVKESK come from the germline V gene. There are 14 residues in the CDR3. V was shortened by 0 bases and J by 0 bases, with 6 bases between the two germline ends. CDR3 DNA: TGTGCCAGCAGCCAAGAGCAGGGCTCCTACGAGCAGTACTTC. Encoded protein: CASSQEQGSYEQYF.

This clonotype was seen ten or more times. This chain links TRBV15 with TRBJ2-2, with a possible D match to TRBD2 (6 bases). The CDR3 sequence is 17 residues long. V lost 0 bases to trimming and J lost 1 base, with 12 bases between them. In germline, CDR1 is LNHNV, CDR2 YYDKDF (reference sequence). The CDR3 DNA reads as TGTGCCACCAGCAGAGACCCCCTCGGGGGGAACACCGGGGAGCTGTTTTTT. Translating gives CATSRDPLGGNTGELFF.

Many counts were recorded for this clonotype. The chain combines TRBV25-1 with TRBJ1-1; D is unclear. The CDR3 loop spans 12 amino acids. Germline lookup yields CDR1 MGHDK and CDR2 SYGVNS. Deletions cut 8 bases from V and 1 base from J, with 8 bases between. The DNA for the CDR3 is TGTGCCAGCGCCCGGGGGAACACTGAAGCTTTCTTT. This codes for CASARGNTEAFF.

The gene calls are TRBV9 and TRBJ2-2; D unresolved. Per the germline V gene, CDR1 is SGDLS and CDR2 is YYNGEE. This CDR3 contains 13 residues. V was cut by 0 bases and J by 11 bases, with 11 bases left in between. This chain's CDR3 is CASSVEGGGELFF. In DNA, the CDR3 is TGTGCCAGCAGCGTAGAAGGTGGCGGCGAGCTGTTTTTT.

This clonotype was detected a few times. This sequence joins TRBV7-8 and TRBJ2-7; D is unresolved. V shed 5 bases and J shed 2 bases, with 16 bases lying between them. Per the germline V gene, CDR1 is SGHVS and CDR2 is FQNEAQ. CDR3 length equals 15 residues. CDR3 in amino acids: CASSHVTDLPYEQYF. In nucleotides, the CDR3 is TGTGCCAGCAGCCACGTCACAGACCTTCCCTACGAGCAGTACTTC.

This clonotype was counted at least ten times. The chain uses TRBV5-1 and TRBJ1-2; the D gene is possibly TRBD1 (6 bases). CDR3 length equals 14 residues. Trimming cost V 0 bases and J 6 bases, with 12 bases left between them. Germline V CDR1 and CDR2: SGHRS, YFSETQ. CDR3 loop: CASSLELQGNGYTF. In DNA, the CDR3 is TGCGCCAGCAGCTTGGAGCTGCAGGGGAATGGCTACACCTTC.